This TCR beta chain is drawn from a study of cytomegalovirus exposure and HLA in healthy donors. Regarding the study as a whole: For TCR beta chains, V- and J-gene trimming was later linked to a missense DCLRE1C variant. A later analysis showed TCR association rates differing by HLA locus, peaking at DRB1 and lowest at HLA-C.

Per the germline V gene, CDR1 is SGHNT and CDR2 is YENEEA. Trimming left V 0 bases short and J 7 bases short, with 16 bases between. The CDR3 loop spans 16 amino acids. Healthy bone marrow donors supplied every sample. The PCR had 60 Vbeta and 13 Jbeta primers. Assay used: immunoSEQ multiplex PCR; TCRdb lists only in-frame clones, some missing. The table lists tens of thousands of clones, roughly 84% of them singletons. A remark on this clone: Antigen specificity is unknown.

V usage is TRBV11-3 and J usage is TRBJ2-1; a possible D gene is TRBD2 (6 bases). This TCR derives from a young man in good health and CMV-seronegative. The sequenced sample consisted of PBMCs. CDR3 in amino acids: CASSLEFSGGANEQFF. DNA for the CDR3: TGTGCCAGCAGCTTAGAATTTTCAGGAGGGGCAAATGAGCAGTTCTTC.